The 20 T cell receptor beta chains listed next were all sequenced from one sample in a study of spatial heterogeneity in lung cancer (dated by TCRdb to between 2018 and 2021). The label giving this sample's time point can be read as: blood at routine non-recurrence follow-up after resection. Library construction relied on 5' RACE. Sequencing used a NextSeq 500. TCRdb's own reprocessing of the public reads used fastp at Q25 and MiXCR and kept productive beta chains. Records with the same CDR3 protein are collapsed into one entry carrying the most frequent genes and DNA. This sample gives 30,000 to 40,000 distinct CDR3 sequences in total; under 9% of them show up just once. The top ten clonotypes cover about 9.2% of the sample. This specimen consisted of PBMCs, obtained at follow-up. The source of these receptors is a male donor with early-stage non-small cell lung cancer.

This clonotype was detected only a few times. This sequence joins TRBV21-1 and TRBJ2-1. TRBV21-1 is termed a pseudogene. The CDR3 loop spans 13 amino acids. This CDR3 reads CASSKRASHEQFF. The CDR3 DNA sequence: TGTGCCAGCAGCAAACGGGCCTCCCATGAGCAGTTCTTC.

CDR3 in amino acids: CASGTWSYSTDTQHF. The CDR3 DNA follows: TGTGCCAGCGGCACTTGGAGTTACAGCACAGATACGCAGCATTTT. The J gene is TRBJ2-3, the V gene TRBV7-6; no clear D gene. Matching the DNA end better, TRBJ1-5 makes the J call doubtful. There are 15 residues in the CDR3. Per germline, CDR1 SGHVS and CDR2 FNYEAQ.

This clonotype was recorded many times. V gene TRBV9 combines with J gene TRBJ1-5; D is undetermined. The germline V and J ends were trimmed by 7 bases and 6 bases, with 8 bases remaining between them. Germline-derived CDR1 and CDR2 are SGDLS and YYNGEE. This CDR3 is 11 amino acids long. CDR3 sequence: CASGSGQPQHF. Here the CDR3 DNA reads TGTGCCAGCGGGAGTGGTCAGCCCCAGCATTTT.

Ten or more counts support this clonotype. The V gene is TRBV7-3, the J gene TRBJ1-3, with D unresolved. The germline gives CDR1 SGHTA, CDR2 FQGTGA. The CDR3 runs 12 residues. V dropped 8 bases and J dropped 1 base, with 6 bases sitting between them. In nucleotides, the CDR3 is TGTGCCAGCGGGGATTCTGGAAACACCATATATTTT. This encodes CASGDSGNTIYF.

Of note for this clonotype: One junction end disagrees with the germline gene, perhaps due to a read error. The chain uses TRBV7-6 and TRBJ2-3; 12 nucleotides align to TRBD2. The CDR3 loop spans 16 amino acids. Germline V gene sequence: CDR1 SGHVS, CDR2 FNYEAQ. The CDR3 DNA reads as TGTGCCGGCAGCGAAAGGACTAGCGGGGAGACAGATACGCAGTATTTT. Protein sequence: CAGSERTSGETDTQYF.

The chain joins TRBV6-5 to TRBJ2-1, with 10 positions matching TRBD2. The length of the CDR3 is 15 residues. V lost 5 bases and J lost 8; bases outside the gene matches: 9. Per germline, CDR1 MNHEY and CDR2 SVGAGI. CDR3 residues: CASSKRGGRSDEQFF. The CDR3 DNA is TGTGCCAGCAGTAAGCGGGGGGGCCGATCGGATGAGCAGTTCTTC.

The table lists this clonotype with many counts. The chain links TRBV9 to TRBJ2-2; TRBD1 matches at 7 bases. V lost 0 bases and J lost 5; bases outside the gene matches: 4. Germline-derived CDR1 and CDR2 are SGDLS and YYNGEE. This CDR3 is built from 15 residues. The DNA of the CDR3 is TGTGCCAGCAGCGTAGGACAGGGTGAGACCGGGGAGCTGTTTTTT. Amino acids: CASSVGQGETGELFF.

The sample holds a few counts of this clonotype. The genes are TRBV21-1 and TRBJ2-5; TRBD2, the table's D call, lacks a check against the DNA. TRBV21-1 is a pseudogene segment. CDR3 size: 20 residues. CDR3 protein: CASSKVRPGLAGLYQETQYF. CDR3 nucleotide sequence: TGTGCCAGCAGCAAAGTCCGGCCGGGACTAGCGGGGTTATACCAAGAGACCCAGTACTTC.

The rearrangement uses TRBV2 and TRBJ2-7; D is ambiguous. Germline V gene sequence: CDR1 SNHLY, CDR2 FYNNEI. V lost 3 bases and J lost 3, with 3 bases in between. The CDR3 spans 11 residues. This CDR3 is CASSDDYEQYF. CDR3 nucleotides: TGTGCCAGCAGTGACGACTACGAGCAGTACTTC. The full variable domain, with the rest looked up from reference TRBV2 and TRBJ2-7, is EPEVTQTPSHQVTQMGQEVILRCVPISNHLYFYWYRQILGQKVEFLVSFYNNEISEKSEIFDDQFSVERPDGSNFTLKIRSTKLEDSAMYFCASSDDYEQYFGPGTRLTVT.

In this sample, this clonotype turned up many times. The CDR3 coding sequence is TGTGCCAGCAGCCAAGGGGGACGGCTTTCCGAGCAGTACTTC. Its translation is CASSQGGRLSEQYF. The V call is TRBV3-1, the J call TRBJ2-7, with D possibly being TRBD1 or TRBD2 (5 bases each). Germline CDR1 reads LGHDT; CDR2 reads YNNKEL (reference sequence). Trimming removed 1 base at V and 6 bases at J, with 13 bases between. The CDR3 runs to 14 residues.

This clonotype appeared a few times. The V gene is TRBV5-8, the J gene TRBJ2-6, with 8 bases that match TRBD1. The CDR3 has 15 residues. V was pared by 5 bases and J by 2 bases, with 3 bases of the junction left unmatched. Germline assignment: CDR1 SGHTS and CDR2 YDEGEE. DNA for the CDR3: TGTGCCAGCAGAGGGACAGGCACTGGGGCCAACGTCCTGACTTTC. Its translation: CASRGTGTGANVLTF.

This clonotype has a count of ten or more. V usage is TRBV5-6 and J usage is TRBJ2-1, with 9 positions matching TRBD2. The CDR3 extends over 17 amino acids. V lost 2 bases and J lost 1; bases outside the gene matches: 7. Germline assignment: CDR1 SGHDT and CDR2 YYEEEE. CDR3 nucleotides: TGTGCCAGCAGCTTCTTCATAGCGGGGGATTCCTACAATGAGCAGTTCTTC. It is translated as CASSFFIAGDSYNEQFF.

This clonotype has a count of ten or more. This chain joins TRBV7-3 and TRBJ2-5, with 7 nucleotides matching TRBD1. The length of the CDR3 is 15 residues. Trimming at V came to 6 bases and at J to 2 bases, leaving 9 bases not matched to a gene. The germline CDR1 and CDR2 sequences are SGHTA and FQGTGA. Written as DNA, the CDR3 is TGTGCCAGCAGACAACAGGGGCTACCACAAGAGACCCAGTACTTC. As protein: CASRQQGLPQETQYF.

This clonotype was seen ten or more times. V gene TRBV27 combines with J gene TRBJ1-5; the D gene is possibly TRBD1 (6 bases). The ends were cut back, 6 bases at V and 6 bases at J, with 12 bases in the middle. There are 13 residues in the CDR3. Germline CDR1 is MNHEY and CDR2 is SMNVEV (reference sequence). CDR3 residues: CASSLLQGQPQHF. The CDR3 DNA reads TGTGCCAGCAGCCTATTACAGGGTCAGCCCCAGCATTTT.

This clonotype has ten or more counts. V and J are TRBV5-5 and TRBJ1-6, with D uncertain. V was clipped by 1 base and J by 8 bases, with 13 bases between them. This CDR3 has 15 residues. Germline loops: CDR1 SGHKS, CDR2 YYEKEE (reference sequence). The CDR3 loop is CASSLREARDSPLHF. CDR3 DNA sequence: TGTGCCAGCAGCTTGCGGGAAGCGCGCGATTCACCCCTCCACTTT.

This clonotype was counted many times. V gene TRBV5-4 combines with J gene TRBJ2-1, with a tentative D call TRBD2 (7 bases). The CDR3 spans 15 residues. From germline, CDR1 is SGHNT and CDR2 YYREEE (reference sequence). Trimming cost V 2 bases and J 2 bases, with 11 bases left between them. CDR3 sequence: CASSFEGGPYNEQFF. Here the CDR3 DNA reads TGTGCCAGCAGCTTCGAGGGGGGGCCCTACAATGAGCAGTTCTTC.

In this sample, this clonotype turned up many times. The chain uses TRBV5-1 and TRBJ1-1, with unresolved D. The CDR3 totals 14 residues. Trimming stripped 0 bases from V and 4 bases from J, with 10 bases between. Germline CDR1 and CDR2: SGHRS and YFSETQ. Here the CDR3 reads CASSLGLKTTEAFF. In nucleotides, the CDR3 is TGCGCCAGCAGCTTGGGGCTAAAGACCACTGAAGCTTTCTTT.

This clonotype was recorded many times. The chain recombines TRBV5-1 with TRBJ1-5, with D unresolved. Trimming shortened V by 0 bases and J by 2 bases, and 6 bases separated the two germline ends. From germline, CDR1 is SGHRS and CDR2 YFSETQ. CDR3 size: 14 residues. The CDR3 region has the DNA TGCGCCAGCAGCTTGGGGGATGGCAATCAGCCCCAGCATTTT. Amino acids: CASSLGDGNQPQHF.

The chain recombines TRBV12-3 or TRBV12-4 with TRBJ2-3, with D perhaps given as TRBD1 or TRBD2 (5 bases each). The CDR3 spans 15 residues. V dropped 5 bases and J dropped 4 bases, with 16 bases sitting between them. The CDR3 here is CASSLNRGASDTQYF. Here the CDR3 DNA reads TGTGCCAGCAGTCTTAACCGGGGCGCCTCAGATACGCAGTATTTT.

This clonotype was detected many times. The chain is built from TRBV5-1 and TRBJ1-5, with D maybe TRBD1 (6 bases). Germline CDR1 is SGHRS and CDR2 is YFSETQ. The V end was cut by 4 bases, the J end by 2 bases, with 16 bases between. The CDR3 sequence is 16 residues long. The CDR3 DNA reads TGCGCCAGCAGCCTGGATGGGAGGGGGGGCAATCAGCCCCAGCATTTT. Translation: CASSLDGRGGNQPQHF.